These T cell receptor beta chains were read from a single sample in a study of shared clonotypes between healthy human individuals. Generated by immunoSEQ multiplex PCR, the TCRdb table keeps only in-frame clones and is missing some. Among approximately 2,000,000 clones listed, roughly 90% were seen once. The sequenced material came from naive CD4+ T cells from PBMCs. The receptors stem from a man aged 18-30 years in good health. Some clones in this sample may be carry-over from other donors' samples. Both conserved end residues are part of each CDR3. Fields, in order: V gene, J gene, CDR3 protein.

TRBV28,TRBJ1-3,CASRQGARNTIYF
TRBV29-1,TRBJ2-5,CSVAQGAETQYF
TRBV5-6,TRBJ2-7,CASSLDRDEQYF
TRBV7-2,TRBJ2-5,CASSPTLAGSGETQYF
TRBV30,TRBJ2-7,CAWRQLSYEQYF
TRBV30,.,CAWSEDSLYEQYF
TRBV5-1,TRBJ2-3,CASGTASSTDTQYF
TRBV7-6,TRBJ2-3,CASSAEFGDTQYF
TRBV18,TRBJ2-3,CASSPPGTSGDTQYF
TRBV27,TRBJ1-5,CASSFVRVGVGNQPQHF